This TCR beta chain is from a study of shared clonotypes between healthy human individuals. Findings and limits, study-wide: Donor scarcity curtailed the genetic and exposure-history diversity represented herein. Tissue TCR repertoires likely differ from these blood-only repertoires.

CDR1 and CDR2 (germline): SGHAT, FQNNGV. The CDR3 runs to 15 residues. Trimming removed 3 bases at V and 6 bases at J, with 16 bases between. Across several immunoSEQ plates, the genomic DNA of each subset was split evenly. About 30,000 T cell genomes, or around 290 ng DNA, went into replicate PCRs of unsorted PBMC. Profiling relied on immunoSEQ multiplex PCR, and the TCRdb table lists in-frame clones only, not all of them. Among roughly 500,000 clones listed, 70% to 80% were seen once. With respect to this clone: Its antigen is unknown.

The V gene is TRBV11-2, the J gene TRBJ2-3; D may match TRBD1 or TRBD2 (6 bases each). Specimen: PBMCs. This sequence was found in a woman in her forties in good health. Some clones in this sample may be carry-over from other donors' samples. CDR3 DNA sequence: TGTGCCAGCAGCTTCGGCGGGGCTAGGGGGGATACGCAGTATTTT. Residues: CASSFGGARGDTQYF.